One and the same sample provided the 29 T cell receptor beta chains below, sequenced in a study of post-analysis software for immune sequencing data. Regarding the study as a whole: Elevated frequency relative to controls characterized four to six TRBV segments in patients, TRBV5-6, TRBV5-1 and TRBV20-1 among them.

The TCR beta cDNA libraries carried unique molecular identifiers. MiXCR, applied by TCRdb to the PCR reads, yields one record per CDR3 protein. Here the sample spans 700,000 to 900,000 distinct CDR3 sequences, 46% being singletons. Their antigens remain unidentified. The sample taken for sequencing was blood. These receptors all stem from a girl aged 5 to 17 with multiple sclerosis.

The CDR3 region has the DNA TGTGCCAGCAGCTTAGCCGGCAGGGCGACCACTGAAGCTTTCTTT. This translates into CASSLAGRATTEAFF. The chain recombines TRBV7-2 with TRBJ1-1, with a weak D call TRBD1 (5 bases). The length of the CDR3 is 15 residues. The germline V gene encodes CDR1 SGHTA and CDR2 FQGNSA. Deletions cut 0 bases from V and 4 bases from J, with 12 bases between.

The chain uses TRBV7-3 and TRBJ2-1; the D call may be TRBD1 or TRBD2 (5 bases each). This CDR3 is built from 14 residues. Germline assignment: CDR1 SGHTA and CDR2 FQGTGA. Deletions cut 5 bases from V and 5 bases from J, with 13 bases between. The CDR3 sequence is CASSPPGLDNEQFF. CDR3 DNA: TGTGCCAGCAGCCCCCCGGGGCTCGACAATGAGCAGTTCTTC.

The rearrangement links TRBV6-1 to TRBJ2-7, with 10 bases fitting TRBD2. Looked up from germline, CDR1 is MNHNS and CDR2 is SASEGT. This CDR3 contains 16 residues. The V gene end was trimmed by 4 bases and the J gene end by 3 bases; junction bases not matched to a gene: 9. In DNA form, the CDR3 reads TGTGCCAGCAGTGGGAATAGCGGGAGGTCCATCTACGAGCAGTACTTC. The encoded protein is CASSGNSGRSIYEQYF.

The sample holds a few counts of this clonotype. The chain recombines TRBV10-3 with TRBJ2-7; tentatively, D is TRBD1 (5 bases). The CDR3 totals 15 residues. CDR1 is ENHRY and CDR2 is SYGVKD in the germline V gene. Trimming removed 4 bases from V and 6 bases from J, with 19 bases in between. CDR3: CAISGLGTGESEQYF. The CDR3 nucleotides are TGTGCCATCAGTGGCCTGGGTACAGGCGAATCCGAGCAGTACTTC.

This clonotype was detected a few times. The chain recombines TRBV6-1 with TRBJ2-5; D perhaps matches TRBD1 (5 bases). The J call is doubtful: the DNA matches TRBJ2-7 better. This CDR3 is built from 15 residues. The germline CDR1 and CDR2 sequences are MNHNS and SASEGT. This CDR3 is CASTRSGQGFDEQYF. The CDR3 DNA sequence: TGTGCCAGCACCCGGTCGGGTCAGGGTTTCGACGAGCAGTACTTC.

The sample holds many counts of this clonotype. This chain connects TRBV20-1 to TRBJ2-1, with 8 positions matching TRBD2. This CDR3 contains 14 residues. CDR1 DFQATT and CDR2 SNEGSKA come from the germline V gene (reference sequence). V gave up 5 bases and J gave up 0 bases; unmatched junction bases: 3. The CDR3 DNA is TGCAGTGCTTCAAGCGGGAGCTCCTACAATGAGCAGTTCTTC. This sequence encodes CSASSGSSYNEQFF.

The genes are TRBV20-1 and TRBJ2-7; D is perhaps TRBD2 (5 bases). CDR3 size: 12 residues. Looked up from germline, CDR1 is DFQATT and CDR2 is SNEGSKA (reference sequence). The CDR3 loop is CSLVSQSGIQYF. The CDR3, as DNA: TGCAGCTTAGTATCCCAATCGGGAATTCAGTACTTC.

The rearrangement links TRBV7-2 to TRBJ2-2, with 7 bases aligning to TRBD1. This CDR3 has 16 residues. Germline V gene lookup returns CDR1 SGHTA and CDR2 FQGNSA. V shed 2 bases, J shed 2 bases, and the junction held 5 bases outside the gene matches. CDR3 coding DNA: TGTGCCAGCAGCTTATTGGGACAGACTAACACCGGGGAGCTGTTTTTT. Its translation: CASSLLGQTNTGELFF.

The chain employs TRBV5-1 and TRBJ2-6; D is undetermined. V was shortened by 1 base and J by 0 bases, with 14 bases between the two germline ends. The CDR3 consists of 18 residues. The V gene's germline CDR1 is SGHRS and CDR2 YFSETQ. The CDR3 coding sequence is TGCGCCAGCAGCTTGTTATCTTCGCCGTACTCTGGGGCCAACGTCCTGACTTTC. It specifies CASSLLSSPYSGANVLTF.

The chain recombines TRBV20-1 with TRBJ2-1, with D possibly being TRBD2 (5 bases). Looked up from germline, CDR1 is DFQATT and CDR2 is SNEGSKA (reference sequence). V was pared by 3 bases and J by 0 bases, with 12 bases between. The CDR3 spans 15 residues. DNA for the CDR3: TGCAGTGCTAGTCGAGCGGACGGCTCCTACAATGAGCAGTTCTTC. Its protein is CSASRADGSYNEQFF.

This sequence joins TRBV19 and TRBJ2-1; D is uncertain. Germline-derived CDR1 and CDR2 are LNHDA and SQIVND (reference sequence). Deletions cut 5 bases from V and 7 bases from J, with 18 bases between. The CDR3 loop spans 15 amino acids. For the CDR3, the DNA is TGTGCCAGTAGTTCGGCCTCGGCCGACCGGAATGAGCAGTTCTTC. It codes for CASSSASADRNEQFF. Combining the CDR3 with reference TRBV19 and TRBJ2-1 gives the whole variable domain DGGITQSPKYLFRKEGQNVTLSCEQNLNHDAMYWYRQDPGQGLRLIYYSQIVNDFQKGDIAEGYSVSREKKESFPLTVTSAQKNPTAFYLCASSSASADRNEQFFGPGTRLTVL.

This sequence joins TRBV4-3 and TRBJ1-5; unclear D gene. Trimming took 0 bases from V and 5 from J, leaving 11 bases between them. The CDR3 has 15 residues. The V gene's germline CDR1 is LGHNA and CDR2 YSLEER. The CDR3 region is CASSQEAEPYQPQHF. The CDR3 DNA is TGCGCCAGCAGCCAAGAAGCAGAACCCTATCAGCCCCAGCATTTT.

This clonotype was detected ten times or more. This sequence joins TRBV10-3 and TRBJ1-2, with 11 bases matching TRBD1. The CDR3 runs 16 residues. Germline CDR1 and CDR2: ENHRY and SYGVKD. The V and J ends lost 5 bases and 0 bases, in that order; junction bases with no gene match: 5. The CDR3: CAISPGQGATNYGYTF. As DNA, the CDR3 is TGTGCCATCAGTCCAGGACAGGGGGCGACTAACTATGGCTACACCTTC.

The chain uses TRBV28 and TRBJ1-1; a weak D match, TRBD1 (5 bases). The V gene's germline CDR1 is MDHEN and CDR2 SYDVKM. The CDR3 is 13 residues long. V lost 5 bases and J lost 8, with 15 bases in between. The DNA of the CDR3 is TGTGCCAGCAGTGGTTACAGGCCCCAAGAAGCTTTCTTT. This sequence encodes CASSGYRPQEAFF.

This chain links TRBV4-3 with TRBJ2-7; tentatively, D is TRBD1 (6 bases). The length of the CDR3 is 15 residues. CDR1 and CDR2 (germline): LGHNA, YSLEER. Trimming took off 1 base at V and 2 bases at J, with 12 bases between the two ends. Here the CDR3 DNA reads TGCGCCAGCAGCCAAGTCAGGGGCGGAACCTACGAGCAGTACTTC. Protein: CASSQVRGGTYEQYF.

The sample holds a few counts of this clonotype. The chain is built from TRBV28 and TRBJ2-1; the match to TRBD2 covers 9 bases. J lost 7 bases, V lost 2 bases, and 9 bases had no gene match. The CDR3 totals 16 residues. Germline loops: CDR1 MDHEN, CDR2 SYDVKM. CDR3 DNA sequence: TGTGCCAGCAGTTTACTCCTAGCGGGATTGGGTAATGAGCAGTTCTTC. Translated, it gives CASSLLLAGLGNEQFF.

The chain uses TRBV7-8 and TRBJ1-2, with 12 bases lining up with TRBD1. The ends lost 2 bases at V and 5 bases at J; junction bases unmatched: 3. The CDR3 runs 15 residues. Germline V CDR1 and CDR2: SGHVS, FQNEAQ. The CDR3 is CASSLLGQGAYGYTF. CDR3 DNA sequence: TGTGCCAGCAGCTTATTGGGACAGGGGGCTTATGGCTACACCTTC.

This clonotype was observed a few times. In nucleotides, the CDR3 is TGTGCCATTAGACTAGCGGGAGACACAGATACGCAGTATTTT. Its translation is CAIRLAGDTDTQYF. The J gene is TRBJ2-3, the V gene TRBV10-3; TRBD2 aligns across 12 bases. In germline, CDR1 is ENHRY, CDR2 SYGVKD. This CDR3 has 14 residues. V lost 9 bases and J lost 2; bases outside the gene matches: 3.

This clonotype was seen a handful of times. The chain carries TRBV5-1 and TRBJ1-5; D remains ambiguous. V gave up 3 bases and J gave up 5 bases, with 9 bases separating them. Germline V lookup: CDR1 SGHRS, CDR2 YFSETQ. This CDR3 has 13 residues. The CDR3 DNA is TGCGCCAGCAGCTCCGAAGTGGATCAGCCCCAGCATTTT. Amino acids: CASSSEVDQPQHF.

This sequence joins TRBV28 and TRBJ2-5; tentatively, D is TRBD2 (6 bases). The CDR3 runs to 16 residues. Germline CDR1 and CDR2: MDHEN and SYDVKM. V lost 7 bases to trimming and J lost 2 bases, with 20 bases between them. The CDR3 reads CASTHNLAGMQETQYF. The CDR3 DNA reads TGTGCCAGCACCCACAATCTGGCGGGGATGCAAGAGACCCAGTACTTC. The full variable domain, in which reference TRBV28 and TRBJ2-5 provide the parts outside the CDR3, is DVKVTQSSRYLVKRTGEKVFLECVQDMDHENMFWYRQDPGLGLRLIYFSYDVKMKEKGDIPEGYSVSREKKERFSLILESASTNQTSMYLCASTHNLAGMQETQYFGPGTRLLVL.

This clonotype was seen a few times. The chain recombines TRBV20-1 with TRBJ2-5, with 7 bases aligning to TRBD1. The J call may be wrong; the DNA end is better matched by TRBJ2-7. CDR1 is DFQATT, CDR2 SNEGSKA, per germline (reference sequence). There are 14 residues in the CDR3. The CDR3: CSARGLGTAYEQYF. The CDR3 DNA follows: TGCAGTGCTAGAGGTCTAGGGACAGCCTACGAGCAGTACTTC.

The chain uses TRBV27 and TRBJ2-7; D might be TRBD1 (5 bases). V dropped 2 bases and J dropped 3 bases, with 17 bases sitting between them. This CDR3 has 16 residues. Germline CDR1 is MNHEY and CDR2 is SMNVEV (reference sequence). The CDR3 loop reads CASSLKAGRLNYEQYF. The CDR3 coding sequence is TGTGCCAGCAGTTTAAAGGCAGGGCGATTGAACTACGAGCAGTACTTC.

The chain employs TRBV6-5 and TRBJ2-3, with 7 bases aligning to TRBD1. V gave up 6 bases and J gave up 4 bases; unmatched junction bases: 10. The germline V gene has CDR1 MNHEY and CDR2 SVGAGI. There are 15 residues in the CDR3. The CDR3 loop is CASRGRGGSPDTQYF. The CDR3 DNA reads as TGTGCCAGCAGAGGGAGAGGGGGCTCCCCAGATACGCAGTATTTT.

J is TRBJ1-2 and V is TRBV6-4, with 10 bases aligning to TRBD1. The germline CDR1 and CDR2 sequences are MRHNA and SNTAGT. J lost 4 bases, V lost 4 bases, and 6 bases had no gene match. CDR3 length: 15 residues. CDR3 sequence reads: CASSGDRGEIYGYTF. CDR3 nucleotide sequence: TGTGCCAGCAGTGGGGACAGGGGTGAAATCTATGGCTACACCTTC.

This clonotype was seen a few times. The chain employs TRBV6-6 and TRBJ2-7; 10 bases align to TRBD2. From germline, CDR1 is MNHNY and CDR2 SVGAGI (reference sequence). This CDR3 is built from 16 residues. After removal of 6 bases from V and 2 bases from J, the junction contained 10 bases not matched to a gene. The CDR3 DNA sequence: TGTGCCAGCAGGCTAGCGGGAGTGGAGGGGGCCTACGAGCAGTACTTC. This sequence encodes CASRLAGVEGAYEQYF.

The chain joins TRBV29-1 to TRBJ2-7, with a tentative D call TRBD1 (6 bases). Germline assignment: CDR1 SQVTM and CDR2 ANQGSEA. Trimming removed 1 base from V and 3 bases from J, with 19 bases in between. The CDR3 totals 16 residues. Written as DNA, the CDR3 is TGCAGCGTTGAAGGCGAGGAACAGGGAGATGGCTACGAGCAGTACTTC. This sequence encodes CSVEGEEQGDGYEQYF.

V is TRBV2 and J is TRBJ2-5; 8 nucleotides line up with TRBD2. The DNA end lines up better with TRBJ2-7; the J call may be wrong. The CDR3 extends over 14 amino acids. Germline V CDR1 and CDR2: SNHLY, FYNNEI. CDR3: CASRLARGTYEQYF. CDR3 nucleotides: TGTGCCAGCCGACTAGCGAGAGGGACCTACGAGCAGTACTTC.

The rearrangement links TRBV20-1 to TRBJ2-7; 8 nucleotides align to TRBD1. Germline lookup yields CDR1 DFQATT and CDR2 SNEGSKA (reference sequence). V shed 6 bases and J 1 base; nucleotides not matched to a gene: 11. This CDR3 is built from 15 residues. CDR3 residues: CSAGPRTGRSYEQYF. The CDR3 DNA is TGCAGTGCGGGACCACGGACAGGGAGGTCCTACGAGCAGTACTTC.

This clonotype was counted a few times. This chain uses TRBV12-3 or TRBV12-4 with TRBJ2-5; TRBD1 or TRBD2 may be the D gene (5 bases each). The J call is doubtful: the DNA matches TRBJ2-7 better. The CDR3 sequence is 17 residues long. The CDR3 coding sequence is TGTGCCAGCAGTTTAACACAAGCAGGGAGAGGAGAAGACGAGCAGTACTTC. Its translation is CASSLTQAGRGEDEQYF.